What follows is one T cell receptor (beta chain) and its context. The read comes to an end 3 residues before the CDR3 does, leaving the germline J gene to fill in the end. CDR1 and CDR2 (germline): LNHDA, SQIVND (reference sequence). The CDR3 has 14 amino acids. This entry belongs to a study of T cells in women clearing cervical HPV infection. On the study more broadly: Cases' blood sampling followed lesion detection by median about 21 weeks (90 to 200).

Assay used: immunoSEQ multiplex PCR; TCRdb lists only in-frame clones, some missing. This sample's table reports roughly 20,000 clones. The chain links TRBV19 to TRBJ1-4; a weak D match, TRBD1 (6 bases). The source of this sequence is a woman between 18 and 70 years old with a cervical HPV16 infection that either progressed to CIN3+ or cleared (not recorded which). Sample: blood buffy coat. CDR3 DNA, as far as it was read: TGTGCCAGTAGTAGGAGGACAGATGATTCACCA. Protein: CASSRRTDDSP. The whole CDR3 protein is CASSRRTDDSPLFF.